The rows below give T cell receptor beta chains drawn from one sample of a study of STAT5B mutations in CD4+ large granular lymphocyte leukemia. The method was immunoSEQ multiplex PCR; TCRdb's version includes in-frame clones alone and lacks a portion of them. The data hold about 6,300 clones, with 65% to 75% observed a single time. The sequenced sample consisted of PBMCs. Source of these receptors: a woman in her 70s with CD4+ T-cell large granular lymphocyte leukemia. Each CDR3 is given with its conserved first and last residue. A D gene is named only where the DNA matches it firmly. Only some rows state a clone size, as once, few, many or a class for expanded clones.

J,size,V,D,CDR3,DNA
TRBJ1-1,NA,TRBV28,NA,CASRSRGTEAFF,TGTGCCAGCAGATCACGGGGGACTGAAGCTTTCTTT
TRBJ1-5,NA,TRBV6-5,TRBD1,CASSFRGPGNQPQHF,TGTGCCAGCAGTTTTAGGGGGCCGGGCAATCAGCCCCAGCATTTT
TRBJ1-5,few,TRBV7-9,TRBD1,CASTTGQGGSNQPQHF,TGTGCCAGCACCACCGGACAGGGTGGAAGCAATCAGCCCCAGCATTTT
TRBJ1-6,few,TRBV30,TRBD1,CAWSGQGMGNSPLHF,TGTGCCTGGAGCGGACAGGGGATGGGCAATTCACCCCTCCACTTT
TRBJ2-1,NA,TRBV5-1,NA,CASRVPVGSSIYNEQFF,TGCGCCAGCAGGGTTCCTGTTGGTTCATCTATATACAATGAGCAGTTCTTC
TRBJ1-3,NA,TRBV5-4,NA,CASSPGASSGNTIYF,TGTGCCAGCAGCCCCGGGGCCAGCTCTGGAAACACCATATATTTT
TRBJ1-1,NA,TRBV5-1,TRBD1,CASSLGTGGYSTEAFF,TGCGCCAGCAGCTTGGGAACAGGGGGCTATAGCACTGAAGCTTTCTTT
TRBJ1-2,NA,TRBV6-1,NA,CASSARVVFGYTF,TGTGCCAGCAGTGCCCGGGTGGTCTTTGGCTACACCTTC
TRBJ1-2,few,TRBV2,NA,CASKRLGYTF,TGTGCCAGCAAGAGGCTTGGCTACACCTTC
TRBJ2-2,NA,TRBV6-5,NA,CASRPQGTNTGELFF,TGTGCCAGCAGACCCCAGGGAACGAACACCGGGGAGCTGTTTTTT
TRBJ2-6,NA,TRBV19,TRBD1,CASSMTGGTAGANVLTF,TGTGCCAGTAGTATGACAGGGGGTACTGCTGGGGCCAACGTCCTGACTTTC
TRBJ2-2,NA,TRBV5-1,TRBD1,CAGRQGAQNTGELFF,TGCGCCGGTAGACAGGGAGCACAGAACACCGGGGAGCTGTTTTTT
TRBJ2-3,NA,TRBV4-3,NA,CASSQDLATDTQYF,TGCGCCAGCAGCCAAGATCTGGCAACAGATACGCAGTATTTT
TRBJ2-5,once,TRBV11-2,TRBD1,CASSLVPSTGVETQYF,TGTGCCAGCAGCTTAGTCCCCTCGACAGGGGTGGAGACCCAGTACTTC
TRBJ1-2,few,TRBV19,TRBD1,CASSITGVVDYGYTF,TGTGCCAGTAGTATCACAGGGGTAGTAGACTATGGCTACACCTTC
TRBJ2-1,NA,TRBV13,TRBD2,CASSVLAEFRNEQFF,TGTGCCAGCAGCGTACTAGCGGAGTTTCGCAATGAGCAGTTCTTC
TRBJ1-2,NA,TRBV7-9,NA,CASSLAQGEAGLYGYTF,TGTGCCAGCAGCTTAGCGCAAGGAGAGGCAGGGCTCTATGGCTACACCTTC
TRBJ2-7,NA,TRBV28,TRBD1,CASNYRGSYEQYF,TGTGCCAGTAACTACAGGGGCTCCTACGAGCAGTACTTC
TRBJ1-2,NA,TRBV5-1,NA,CASPGQSNYGYTF,TGCGCCAGCCCCGGACAGTCTAACTATGGCTACACCTTC
TRBJ2-3,NA,TRBV5-4,NA,CASTSGSTDTQYF,TGTGCCAGCACCAGCGGCAGCACAGATACGCAGTATTTT
TRBJ2-7,NA,TRBV2,TRBD2,CASTRTSRYEQYF,TGTGCCAGCACCAGGACTAGCAGGTACGAGCAGTACTTC
TRBJ2-5,NA,TRBV4-3,TRBD2,CASSQTTSGGLGTQYF,TGCGCCAGCAGCCAAACGACTAGCGGGGGTTTAGGGACCCAGTACTTC
TRBJ1-6,once,TRBV9,NA,CASSAHGGRNNSPLHF,TGTGCCAGCAGCGCGCATGGAGGGCGAAATAATTCACCCCTCCACTTT
TRBJ1-5,NA,TRBV2,NA,CASRADSYNQPQHF,TGTGCCAGCAGGGCCGACAGCTACAATCAGCCCCAGCATTTT
TRBJ1-2,once,TRBV7-9,NA,CASSLSGGYTF,TGTGCCAGCAGCTTATCCGGGGGCTACACCTTC
TRBJ2-2,NA,TRBV5-1,TRBD2,CASSLEGTSGNTGELFF,TGCGCCAGCAGCTTGGAGGGGACTAGCGGGAACACCGGGGAGCTGTTTTTT
TRBJ1-6,few,TRBV30,NA,CAWSVQSSPLHF,TGTGCCTGGAGTGTACAATCTTCACCCCTCCACTTT
TRBJ2-5,NA,TRBV9,TRBD1,CASSVAPGTVETQYF,TGTGCCAGCAGCGTAGCTCCCGGGACAGTCGAGACCCAGTACTTC
TRBJ2-5,NA,TRBV7-8,NA,CASSFSVRETQYF,TGTGCCAGCAGCTTCAGCGTTAGGGAGACCCAGTACTTC
TRBJ2-5,NA,TRBV7-2,TRBD1,CASSLGRGRETQYF,TGTGCCAGCAGCTTAGGCAGGGGGCGTGAGACCCAGTACTTC
TRBJ2-5,NA,TRBV5-1,TRBD1,CASSRTGEETQYF,TGCGCCAGCAGCAGAACAGGGGAGGAGACCCAGTACTTC
TRBJ1-1,NA,TRBV15,NA,CATSRDRGRGQEAFF,TGTGCCACCAGCAGAGATAGGGGACGGGGTCAAGAAGCTTTCTTT
TRBJ2-1,once,TRBV6-4,NA,CASSNLESNEQFF,TGTGCCAGCAGTAACCTGGAGAGCAATGAGCAGTTCTTC
TRBJ2-7,NA,TRBV28,NA,CASSFWGRLTSYEQYF,TGTGCCAGCAGTTTTTGGGGACGGCTGACCTCCTACGAGCAGTACTTC
TRBJ2-1,few,TRBV5-1,TRBD1,CASSFGQGVEQFF,TGCGCCAGCAGCTTCGGACAGGGGGTTGAGCAGTTCTTC
TRBJ1-1,NA,TRBV30,NA,CAWSPRGGTEAFF,TGTGCCTGGAGTCCCCGGGGAGGGACTGAAGCTTTCTTT
TRBJ2-3,NA,TRBV5-1,TRBD2,CASSLETSGVTSTDTQYF,TGCGCCAGCAGCTTGGAAACTAGCGGGGTCACTAGCACAGATACGCAGTATTTT
TRBJ1-1,few,TRBV9,TRBD1,CASSAQGASTEAFF,TGTGCCAGCAGCGCCCAGGGGGCGAGCACTGAAGCTTTCTTT
TRBJ2-7,NA,TRBV28,NA,CASSPNYEQYF,TGTGCCAGCAGTCCCAACTACGAGCAGTACTTC
TRBJ1-5,once,TRBV19,NA,CASSISPLQPQHF,TGTGCCAGTAGTATCTCCCCCCTCCAGCCCCAGCATTTT
TRBJ1-5,few,TRBV19,NA,CASSARDLSNQPQHF,TGTGCCAGTAGTGCCCGGGACCTAAGCAATCAGCCCCAGCATTTT
TRBJ1-3,once,TRBV4-1,TRBD1,CASSPDRVRNTIYF,TGCGCCAGCAGCCCAGACAGGGTGAGGAACACCATATATTTT
TRBJ2-5,NA,TRBV5-4,NA,CASRPGGGETQYF,TGTGCCAGCAGACCCGGAGGGGGAGAGACCCAGTACTTC
TRBJ2-2,NA,TRBV9,NA,CASSGTGQSLTGELFF,TGTGCCAGCAGCGGTACGGGACAAAGTTTGACCGGGGAGCTGTTTTTT
TRBJ2-7,NA,TRBV19,TRBD1,CASSRGQGFPYEQYF,TGTGCCAGTAGCAGGGGACAGGGGTTCCCCTACGAGCAGTACTTC
TRBJ1-5,NA,TRBV28,NA,CASSLSAKHQPQHF,TGTGCCAGCAGTTTATCGGCCAAGCATCAGCCCCAGCATTTT
TRBJ1-2,NA,TRBV14,NA,CASSPGLRGGYTF,TGTGCCAGCAGCCCCGGGCTTCGAGGCGGCTACACCTTC
TRBJ1-1,NA,TRBV5-4,TRBD1,CASSVDRGGVTEAFF,TGTGCCAGCAGCGTAGACAGGGGTGGGGTGACTGAAGCTTTCTTT